This T cell receptor beta chain was identified in a study of blood T cell repertoires in COVID-19. On the study more broadly: Collection of acute and convalescent COVID-19 samples took place in the United States, Italy and Spain. T cells, B-cell-depleted T cells, or PBMCs supplied cDNA or gDNA.

Authors' methods: It was from reference gene primer amplification that nucleated cell counts were estimated. Repertoires were generated with immunoSEQ multiplex PCR, while TCRdb's copy carries only in-frame clones and drops some. Clone size and the V and J calls come from that table; the DNA yielded D and trimming. There are about 89,000 clones in the sample; 65% to 80% occur only once, and around 50% lies in the top ten. The V and J ends lost 10 bases and 5 bases, in that order; junction bases with no gene match: 5. In germline, CDR1 is SNHLY, CDR2 FYNNEI. The CDR3 runs to 13 residues. The sample comprised peripheral blood. This TCR was sampled from a human donor in a cohort sampled during active COVID-19. The gene calls are TRBV2 and TRBJ2-1; 10 bases map to TRBD2. The CDR3: CATRTSGNNEQFF. The CDR3 DNA sequence: TGTGCCACCCGGACTAGCGGCAACAATGAGCAGTTCTTC.